This TCR beta chain was recovered during a study of blood T cell repertoires in COVID-19. This clone was seen once. In assigning cohorts, the study relied on participant-reported clinical history. V dropped 6 bases and J dropped 6; count of bases not matched to a gene: 10. The CDR3 loop spans 15 amino acids. The germline V gene has CDR1 MNHEY and CDR2 SVGAGI. The authors' processing: Estimates of nucleated cell counts were drawn from the amplification of reference gene primers. Data came from immunoSEQ multiplex PCR; TCRdb stores just in-frame clones and leaves some out. V and J calls plus clone size are reproduced from that table; the DNA served to infer D and trimming. This repertoire shows roughly 330,000 clones, around 87% found once; its top ten account for approximately 5%.

The chain combines TRBV6-5 with TRBJ1-2; 10 bases fit TRBD1. The sequence came from a young woman who had recovered from COVID-19. The sample taken for sequencing was PBMCs or T cells enriched from blood (not recorded which). CDR3 nucleotides: TGTGCCAGCAGCCAGGAGGGGACAGGGGTGAATGGCTACACCTTC. It codes for CASSQEGTGVNGYTF.